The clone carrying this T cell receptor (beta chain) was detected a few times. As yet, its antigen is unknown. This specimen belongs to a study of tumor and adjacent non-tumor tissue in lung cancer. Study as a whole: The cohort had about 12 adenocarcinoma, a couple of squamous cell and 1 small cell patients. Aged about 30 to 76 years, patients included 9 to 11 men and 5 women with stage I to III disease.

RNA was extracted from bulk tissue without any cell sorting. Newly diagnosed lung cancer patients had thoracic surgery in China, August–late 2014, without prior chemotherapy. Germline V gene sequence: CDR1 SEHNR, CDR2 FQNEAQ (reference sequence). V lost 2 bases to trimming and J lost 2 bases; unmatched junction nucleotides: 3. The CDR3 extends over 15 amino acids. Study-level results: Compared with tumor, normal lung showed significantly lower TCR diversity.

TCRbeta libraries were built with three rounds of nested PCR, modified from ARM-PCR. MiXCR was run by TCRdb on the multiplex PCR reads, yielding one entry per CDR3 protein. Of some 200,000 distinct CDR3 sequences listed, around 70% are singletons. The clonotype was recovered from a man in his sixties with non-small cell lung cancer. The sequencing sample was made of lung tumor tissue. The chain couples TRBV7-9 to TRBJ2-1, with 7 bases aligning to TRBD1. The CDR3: CASSLRGGAYNEQFF. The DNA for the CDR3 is TGTGCCAGCAGCTTAAGAGGGGGCGCCTACAATGAGCAGTTCTTC.